Listed here are 24 T cell receptor beta chains from one sample, sequenced in a study of response to subunit inactivated influenza vaccine. From the RT-PCR reads, TCRdb called clonotypes with MiXCR, one entry per CDR3 protein. The data contain 650,000 to 700,000 distinct CDR3 sequences, 15% to 19% of them singletons. The sample consisted of PBMCs from blood, taken approximately 12 days after vaccination. The receptors were gathered from a man aged 45-65 years who received an inactivated influenza vaccine.

The chain recombines TRBV7-2 with TRBJ1-2; D is ambiguous. Germline CDR1 is SGHTA and CDR2 is FQGNSA. Trimming pared 1 base from V and 4 bases from J, leaving 13 bases between. The CDR3 is 15 residues long. CDR3: CASSLGGGKVYGYTF. In DNA form, the CDR3 reads TGTGCCAGCAGCTTAGGAGGAGGGAAGGTCTATGGCTACACCTTC.

V and J are TRBV11-3 and TRBJ2-3; a weak D match, TRBD1 (6 bases). Trimming pared 4 bases from V and 4 bases from J, leaving 9 bases between. CDR3 size: 13 residues. Germline values: CDR1 SGHNT, CDR2 YENEEA. The CDR3 here is CASSSGQPDTQYF. The CDR3 coding sequence is TGTGCCAGCAGCTCCGGACAGCCAGATACGCAGTATTTT.

This clonotype has only a few counts. The chain has TRBV28 and TRBJ2-7; D uncertain. Trimming removed 5 bases at V and 7 bases at J, with 18 bases between. The V gene's germline CDR1 is MDHEN and CDR2 SYDVKM. The CDR3 loop spans 14 amino acids. The CDR3 DNA reads TGTGCCAGCAGTCTGGTCCCAACGTCGTTAGAGCAGTACTTC. Translation gives CASSLVPTSLEQYF. Supplemented by reference TRBV28 and TRBJ2-7, the full variable domain reads DVKVTQSSRYLVKRTGEKVFLECVQDMDHENMFWYRQDPGLGLRLIYFSYDVKMKEKGDIPEGYSVSREKKERFSLILESASTNQTSMYLCASSLVPTSLEQYFGPGTRLTVT.

The rearrangement joins TRBV14 to TRBJ2-4; the match to TRBD2 covers 8 bases. V was pared by 1 base and J by 4 bases, with 3 bases of the junction left unmatched. This CDR3 contains 15 residues. Germline CDR1 and CDR2: SGHDN and FVKESK. The CDR3 nucleotides are TGTGCCAGCAGCCAAGGTTCTAGCGGGAAAAACATTCAGTACTTC. This translates into CASSQGSSGKNIQYF.

This clonotype has at least ten counts. The chain carries TRBV24-1 and TRBJ2-2, with TRBD1 matching over 10 bases. CDR1 KGHDR and CDR2 SFDVKD come from the germline V gene. With 7 bases clipped from V and 7 bases from J, the junction kept 8 bases outside the gene matches. CDR3 length equals 15 residues. CDR3 sequence (DNA): TGTGCCACCAGCGCCGGGACAGGGGATCTCGGGGAGCTGTTTTTT. Protein product: CATSAGTGDLGELFF.

This clonotype showed up just a few times. The rearrangement uses TRBV27 and TRBJ1-6; 7 nucleotides line up with TRBD1. The ends lost 4 bases at V and 7 bases at J; junction bases unmatched: 4. Germline values: CDR1 MNHEY, CDR2 SMNVEV (reference sequence). This CDR3 region has 14 residues. CDR3 loop: CASSSRQGNSPLHF. CDR3 nucleotides: TGTGCCAGCAGTTCCAGACAGGGAAATTCACCCCTCCACTTT.

This clonotype has just a few counts. The chain is built from TRBV6-2 or TRBV6-3 and TRBJ2-2, with D perhaps TRBD2 (6 bases). CDR3 length equals 14 residues. CDR1 is MNHEY and CDR2 is SVGEGT in the germline V gene. V lost 0 bases and J 6 bases, leaving 8 bases between the germline ends. CDR3 amino acids: CASSYSGGSGELFF. CDR3 sequence (DNA): TGTGCCAGCAGTTACTCGGGGGGATCCGGGGAGCTGTTTTTT.

The chain is built from TRBV11-2 and TRBJ2-1, with 14 nucleotides matching TRBD2. CDR1 SGHAT and CDR2 FQNNGV come from the germline V gene. After removal of 5 bases from V and 6 bases from J, the junction contained 12 bases not matched to a gene. The CDR3 length is 18 residues. CDR3 sequence: CASSIPTSGRGPRNEQFF. The CDR3 DNA follows: TGTGCCAGCAGCATCCCGACTAGCGGGAGGGGCCCTCGCAATGAGCAGTTCTTC. The full variable domain, completed using reference TRBV11-2 and TRBJ2-1, is EAGVAQSPRYKIIEKRQSVAFWCNPISGHATLYWYQQILGQGPKLLIQFQNNGVVDDSQLPKDRFSAERLKGVDSTLKIQPAKLEDSAVYLCASSIPTSGRGPRNEQFFGPGTRLTVL.

This clonotype was seen a handful of times. The V and J genes are TRBV10-3 and TRBJ2-2, with a possible D match to TRBD2 (5 bases). The CDR3 sequence is 14 residues long. Germline V gene data show CDR1 as ENHRY and CDR2 as SYGVKD. Trimming removed 7 bases from V and 5 bases from J, with 14 bases in between. In nucleotides, the CDR3 is TGTGCCATCAAGAGGGTTCTCGGGACCGGGGAGCTGTTTTTT. Translating gives CAIKRVLGTGELFF.

The rearrangement uses TRBV6-2 or TRBV6-3 and TRBJ1-2; D possibly corresponds to TRBD1 (6 bases). Germline values: CDR1 MNHEY, CDR2 SVGEGT. This CDR3 is 15 amino acids long. Trimming removed 6 bases at V and 8 bases at J, with 22 bases between. For the CDR3, the DNA is TGTGCCAGCAGCCCGGACAGCACTCTGATCTTGGGCTACACCTTC. Protein: CASSPDSTLILGYTF.

This clonotype was observed a handful of times. The V gene is TRBV5-1, the J gene TRBJ2-5; 7 bases map to TRBD1. V lost 0 bases, J lost 0 bases, and 2 bases stayed unmatched. Germline loops: CDR1 SGHRS, CDR2 YFSETQ. The CDR3 contains 15 residues. DNA of the CDR3: TGCGCCAGCAGCTTGGGAGGGGGCGACCAAGAGACCCAGTACTTC. As protein: CASSLGGGDQETQYF.

In this sample, this clonotype turned up a few times. The V call is TRBV20-1, the J call TRBJ1-2; no clear D gene. Trimming took 6 bases from V and 7 from J, leaving 15 bases between them. Looked up from germline, CDR1 is DFQATT and CDR2 is SNEGSKA (reference sequence). The CDR3 consists of 12 residues. CDR3 coding DNA: TGCAGTGCATCCGACGGGAAAGGTGGCTACACCTTC. As protein: CSASDGKGGYTF.

The chain carries TRBV30 and TRBJ2-7; D not certain. Germline V CDR1 and CDR2: GTSNPN, SVGIG (reference sequence). Trimming stripped 5 bases from V and 0 bases from J, with 8 bases between. This CDR3 comprises 12 residues. This CDR3 is CAWGRSSYEQYF. In nucleotides, the CDR3 is TGTGCCTGGGGACGGAGCTCCTACGAGCAGTACTTC.

The table lists this clonotype with many counts. The chain has TRBV10-3 and TRBJ2-1; TRBD2 agrees at 8 bases. Germline V lookup: CDR1 ENHRY, CDR2 SYGVKD. This CDR3 is 14 amino acids long. J lost 4 bases, V lost 10 bases, and 9 bases had no gene match. The CDR3 here is CATRYSGVYNEQFF. CDR3 sequence (DNA): TGTGCCACAAGGTATAGCGGGGTTTACAATGAGCAGTTCTTC.

This clonotype was seen repeatedly, ten times or more. This chain connects TRBV24-1 to TRBJ2-7; TRBD1 agrees at 10 bases. The CDR3 contains 15 residues. Germline CDR1 is KGHDR and CDR2 is SFDVKD. V was clipped by 3 bases and J by 1 base; unmatched bases: 2. The CDR3 nucleotides are TGTGCCACCAGTGATGGGGGACAGGGGTCCTACGAGCAGTACTTC. This codes for CATSDGGQGSYEQYF.

This clonotype was seen only a few times. The rearrangement uses TRBV2 and TRBJ2-1; either TRBD1 or TRBD2 may fit D (5 bases each). Trimming left V 1 base short and J 8 bases short, with 18 bases between. The CDR3 is 16 amino acids. The V gene's germline CDR1 is SNHLY and CDR2 FYNNEI. The CDR3 bases are TGTGCCAGCAGTGAAGATACAGGACGAGGGAGCTATGAGCAGTTCTTC. It yields the protein CASSEDTGRGSYEQFF.

This clonotype was detected a few times. This chain joins TRBV12-3 or TRBV12-4 and TRBJ1-1, with 8 bases matching TRBD1. V shed 8 bases, J shed 1 base, and the junction held 3 bases outside the gene matches. The CDR3 has 13 amino acids. CDR3 sequence: CASGTGGNTEAFF. In DNA form, the CDR3 reads TGTGCCAGCGGCACAGGGGGGAACACTGAAGCTTTCTTT.

This clonotype occurred a few times. The chain joins TRBV24-1 to TRBJ2-1, with 11 bases aligning to TRBD2. V gave up 5 bases and J gave up 8 bases; unmatched junction bases: 4. Germline CDR1 KGHDR, CDR2 SFDVKD. The CDR3 covers 14 residues. The CDR3, as DNA: TGTGCCACCAGTGCGACTAGCGGGATTTATGAGCAGTTCTTC. This gives the protein CATSATSGIYEQFF.

This sequence joins TRBV28 and TRBJ2-7; no definite D call. Germline loops: CDR1 MDHEN, CDR2 SYDVKM. Trimming left V 5 bases short and J 8 bases short, with 13 bases between. CDR3 length: 12 residues. The CDR3 nucleotides read TGTGCCAGCAGTCGCGCCGGTGGGCAGCAGTACTTC. It is translated as CASSRAGGQQYF.

This chain joins TRBV28 and TRBJ2-1, with D uncertain. Germline lookup yields CDR1 MDHEN and CDR2 SYDVKM. The CDR3 contains 14 residues. Trimming shortened V by 3 bases and J by 7 bases, and 13 bases separated the two germline ends. The DNA for the CDR3 is TGTGCCAGCAGTTTGGTTCGGTTCATGAATGAGCAGTTCTTC. Protein: CASSLVRFMNEQFF.

The chain is built from TRBV7-8 and TRBJ2-1; 10 bases match TRBD2. The CDR3 is 15 residues long. The germline V gene encodes CDR1 SGHVS and CDR2 FQNEAQ. V trimming: 3 bases; J trimming: 5 bases; junction bases outside the gene matches: 4. The CDR3 here is CASSLPGTSDNEQFF. Written as DNA, the CDR3 is TGTGCCAGCAGCTTGCCCGGGACTAGCGACAATGAGCAGTTCTTC.

This clonotype was picked up a small number of times. The chain employs TRBV28 and TRBJ2-1; 14 bases agree with TRBD2. This CDR3 is 16 amino acids long. Germline loops: CDR1 MDHEN, CDR2 SYDVKM. Trimming removed 4 bases from V and 7 bases from J; junction bases left unmatched: 6. DNA of the CDR3: TGTGCCAGCAGTTCCCGACTAGCGGGGGGGTCTAATGAGCAGTTCTTC. It is translated as CASSSRLAGGSNEQFF.

This clonotype was counted between two and nine times. The CDR3 is CASSPGLARHNEQFF. The CDR3, as DNA: TGCGCCAGCAGCCCCGGACTAGCGCGACACAATGAGCAGTTCTTC. The chain links TRBV4-1 to TRBJ2-1; 9 bases line up with TRBD2. This CDR3 comprises 15 residues. CDR1 and CDR2 (germline): MGHRA, YSYEKL. The V and J ends lost 4 bases and 5 bases, in that order; junction bases with no gene match: 6.

V and J are TRBV2 and TRBJ2-2; D assignment may be TRBD1 or TRBD2 (5 bases each). V dropped 7 bases and J dropped 8 bases, with 17 bases sitting between them. The germline gives CDR1 SNHLY, CDR2 FYNNEI. This CDR3 comprises 14 residues. The CDR3 spells CASKAGRLGGELFF. The CDR3 DNA reads TGTGCCAGCAAAGCAGGGAGACTTGGGGGGGAGCTGTTTTTT.